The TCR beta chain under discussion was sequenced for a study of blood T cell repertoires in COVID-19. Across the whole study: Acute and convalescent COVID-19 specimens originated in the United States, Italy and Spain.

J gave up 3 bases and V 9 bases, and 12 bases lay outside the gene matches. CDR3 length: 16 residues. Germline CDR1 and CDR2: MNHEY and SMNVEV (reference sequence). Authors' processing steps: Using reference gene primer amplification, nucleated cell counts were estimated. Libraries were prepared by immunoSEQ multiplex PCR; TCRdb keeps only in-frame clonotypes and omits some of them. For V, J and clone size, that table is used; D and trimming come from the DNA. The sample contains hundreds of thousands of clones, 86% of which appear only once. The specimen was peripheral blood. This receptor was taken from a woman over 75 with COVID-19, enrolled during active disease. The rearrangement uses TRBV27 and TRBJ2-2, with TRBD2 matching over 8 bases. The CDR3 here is CASSIPGGAHTGELFF. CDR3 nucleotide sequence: TGTGCCAGTTCTATACCCGGGGGGGCGCACACCGGGGAGCTGTTTTTT.